This record looks at one T cell receptor beta chain sequence and its context. Its antigen specificity is not known. No base quality values were provided; no much bigger clone lies one nucleotide off. TCR CDR3 regions were amplified from genomic DNA by multiplex PCR using the deep immunoSEQ assay. Extracted genomic DNA from each cell subset was spread evenly across all wells of several immunoSEQ 96-well plates, with each plate serving as a replicate. For sorted subsets, 200 ng of genomic DNA, equivalent to some 30,000 T cell genomes, went into each replicate PCR. The purified libraries were quantified using a Qubit 3.0 fluorometer, sized with a Bioanalyzer 2100, and then quantified again using the KAPA Library Quantification kit. Each immunoSEQ 96-well plate was sequenced on its own single-read 150-cycle Illumina NextSeq 550 flow cell. On the authors' methods: Because the immunoSEQ output held only junctional sequences and lacked quality scores, the filtering could not match the filtering applied to full-length reads. Sequences were annotated with PyIR, a Python wrapper for IgBLAST v1.9, and V/J genes and CDR3 were assigned using IMGT germline references. Reads were filtered out if the reads had weak V/J assignments (E-value above 1e-6), no CDR3, stop codons, out-of-frame junctions, or ambiguous translated residues. V3J clonotypes were defined as sequences sharing the same inferred V gene, J gene, and CDR3 amino acid sequence. Percentage overlap between repertoires was computed as shared unique clonotypes divided by the size of the smaller repertoire. Three approaches were used to assess repertoire richness: RTK rarefaction, the Chao1 estimator, and Recon v2.1 estimates of unobserved clonotypes. Generation probabilities were computed with OLGA for all TCRbeta clonotypes obtained by the gDNA method from several donors. Not all clones reach the TCRdb copy of this immuneACCESS table, which keeps in-frame sequences only. Checked studies attribute under half of the gap to unresolved V genes and leave the rest unexplained. The D gene and trimming were derived from the DNA, and the V and J assignments and clone size from that table. The sample table lists over a million clones, more than 75% of them with a count of one. Of the sample, 0.4% to 0.55% falls within the top ten clones.

The donors were healthy, HIV-negative adults who had no recently reported acute infections or vaccinations. Every donor was a Caucasian adult residing in Nashville, Tennessee, USA. CD4+ T cells were enriched by magnetic negative selection; naive cells were then positively selected on CD45RA, and the negative fraction formed the memory subset. After blood collection by leukapheresis, PBMCs were isolated using Ficoll-Histopaque density gradient centrifugation and then cryopreserved in the vapor phase of liquid nitrogen. Analytical flow cytometry was used to check the purity and quantity of each magnetically sorted T cell population. Each sorted fraction had its genomic DNA isolated and then quantified by UV absorbance on a Nanodrop 2000c. The data derive from a study of shared clonotypes between healthy human individuals (dated by TCRdb to 2018 to 2020). Background for the entire study: A few men and a couple of women, aged 18 to 49 years, made up the cohort. To estimate repertoire size and how much clonotypes are shared between individuals, the study performed deep sequencing of blood TCR repertoires from a handful of healthy adults. Each donor's leukapheresis produced roughly between roughly 0.85 and 10 billion PBMCs. Different laboratories and diverse techniques were used to prepare libraries and sequence TCR repertoires, to increase sequencing depth and limit assay-specific biases. For each donor, CD4 naive and CD4 memory were each run on three plates, CD8 naive on two plates, and CD8 memory on one plate. The full study reports these points: Sharing across a few donors was observed for around 5% of naive CD4, less than 4% of naive CD8, 2.3% of memory CD4, and roughly 0.4% of memory CD8 clonotypes. Pairwise subsampling led to the expectation that sequencing depth would affect the degree of clonotype sharing among donors. Sampling was limited to blood, and TCR repertoires in tissue likely differ from TCR repertoires in blood. Even with the large sequencing depth, rarefaction of the sorted-subset datasets indicated that sequencing was incomplete. The small number of donors limited the genetic and exposure-history diversity represented. Naive subsets generally had larger estimated clonotype richness than memory subsets. Compared with non-shared clonotypes, clonotypes shared by all four sorted-subset donors had higher generation probabilities.

The CDR3 goes from the cysteine to the phenylalanine over 14 residues. Only the CDR3 region is kept as DNA, spanning 42 bases read in frame from base 1. V is cut by 8 bases and J by 4 bases, and the space between the germline ends is 14 bases. CDR1 is given as MNHNS and CDR2 as SASEGT, both from the germline V gene. This TCR was sampled from a young man in good health. Some clones in this sample may be carry-over from other donors' samples. Sequenced material: memory CD4+ T cells from PBMCs. Explained via the paper, the cell subset or site label denotes: CD45RA-negative fraction. This chain is built from TRBV6-1 and TRBJ2-2; tentative D gene TRBD1, with 5 bases matching. In nucleotide form, the sequence is TGTGCCAGCCTGAGACAGAAAAGCACCGGGGAGCTGTTTTTT. This codes for CASLRQKSTGELFF.